These T cell receptor beta chains were read from a single sample in a study of CD8 T cells in Susac syndrome. TCRdb analysed the immunoSEQ multiplex PCR reads with MiXCR anew, one entry per CDR3 protein. Of 150,000 to 200,000 distinct CDR3 sequences listed, approximately 95% are singletons. Specimen: CD8+ T cells from PBMCs. The source is a human donor with multiple sclerosis. Each CDR3 is given with its conserved first and last residue. The order of the fields is J gene, D gene, clone size, V gene, CDR3 protein, CDR3 DNA. D genes are given only for firm matches. Size tells how often a clone was seen (once, few, many) or the class of an expanded clone, and some rows leave it out.

J gene: TRBJ2-1
D gene: TRBD2
clone size: NA
V gene: TRBV9
CDR3 protein: CASSVGLAVHNEQFF
CDR3 DNA: TGTGCCAGCAGCGTAGGGCTAGCGGTACACAATGAGCAGTTCTTC

J gene: TRBJ2-3
D gene: TRBD2
clone size: NA
V gene: TRBV20-1
CDR3 protein: CSAGLAGDPDTQYF
CDR3 DNA: TGCAGTGCGGGACTAGCGGGGGACCCAGATACGCAGTATTTT

J gene: TRBJ2-2
D gene: NA
clone size: NA
V gene: TRBV2
CDR3 protein: CASSDGNTGELFF
CDR3 DNA: TGTGCCAGCAGTGATGGGAACACCGGGGAGCTGTTTTTT

J gene: TRBJ1-5
D gene: NA
clone size: NA
V gene: TRBV6-2/TRBV6-3
CDR3 protein: CASSYGQNSNQPQHF
CDR3 DNA: TGTGCCAGCAGTTACGGACAGAATAGCAATCAGCCCCAGCATTTT

J gene: TRBJ2-5
D gene: NA
clone size: NA
V gene: TRBV4-2
CDR3 protein: CASSPRKSTAETQYF
CDR3 DNA: TGTGCCAGCAGCCCGCGAAAATCAACGGCGGAGACCCAGTACTTC

J gene: TRBJ2-7
D gene: NA
clone size: NA
V gene: TRBV3-1
CDR3 protein: CASSQTGQTYEQYF
CDR3 DNA: TGTGCCAGCAGCCAAACCGGACAGACCTACGAGCAGTACTTC

J gene: TRBJ2-7
D gene: TRBD2
clone size: NA
V gene: TRBV4-2
CDR3 protein: CASSQDGVAGPYEQYF
CDR3 DNA: TGTGCCAGCAGCCAAGATGGTGTAGCGGGGCCTTACGAGCAGTACTTC

J gene: TRBJ2-7
D gene: NA
clone size: NA
V gene: TRBV14
CDR3 protein: CASSQDFGNEQYF
CDR3 DNA: TGTGCCAGCAGCCAAGATTTCGGTAACGAGCAGTACTTC

J gene: TRBJ2-7
D gene: TRBD1
clone size: NA
V gene: TRBV28
CDR3 protein: CASSAVGTGVNEQYF
CDR3 DNA: TGTGCCAGCAGTGCCGTAGGGACAGGGGTCAACGAGCAGTACTTC

J gene: TRBJ1-1
D gene: NA
clone size: NA
V gene: TRBV27
CDR3 protein: CASGQRVHTEAFF
CDR3 DNA: TGTGCCAGCGGCCAAAGGGTGCACACTGAAGCTTTCTTT

J gene: TRBJ2-1
D gene: NA
clone size: NA
V gene: TRBV13
CDR3 protein: CASSPISTINEQFF
CDR3 DNA: TGTGCCAGCAGCCCCATCTCTACAATCAATGAGCAGTTCTTC

J gene: TRBJ1-2
D gene: NA
clone size: NA
V gene: TRBV27
CDR3 protein: CASSGRNRLYGYTF
CDR3 DNA: TGTGCCAGCAGTGGCAGAAACAGGCTCTATGGCTACACCTTC

J gene: TRBJ1-2
D gene: NA
clone size: NA
V gene: TRBV30
CDR3 protein: CAWSPRVEILNYGYTF
CDR3 DNA: TGTGCCTGGAGTCCCAGGGTGGAGATCCTTAACTATGGCTACACCTTC

J gene: TRBJ1-1
D gene: NA
clone size: NA
V gene: TRBV27
CDR3 protein: CASSPSGEPEAFF
CDR3 DNA: TGTGCCAGCAGTCCGTCCGGGGAGCCTGAAGCTTTCTTT

J gene: TRBJ2-1
D gene: NA
clone size: NA
V gene: TRBV29-1
CDR3 protein: CSVGGTASSYNEQFF
CDR3 DNA: TGCAGCGTAGGAGGGACAGCTAGCTCCTACAATGAGCAGTTCTTC

J gene: TRBJ1-4
D gene: TRBD1
clone size: NA
V gene: TRBV5-6
CDR3 protein: CASSFFGTEAEKLFF
CDR3 DNA: TGTGCCAGCAGCTTTTTTGGGACAGAAGCTGAAAAACTGTTTTTT

J gene: TRBJ1-1
D gene: NA
clone size: NA
V gene: TRBV29-1
CDR3 protein: CSALGGNTEAFF
CDR3 DNA: TGCAGCGCCCTAGGGGGAAACACTGAAGCTTTCTTT

J gene: TRBJ2-7
D gene: TRBD2
clone size: NA
V gene: TRBV29-1
CDR3 protein: CSVPRTSGESYEQYF
CDR3 DNA: TGCAGCGTTCCAAGGACTAGCGGGGAATCCTACGAGCAGTACTTC

J gene: TRBJ2-7
D gene: NA
clone size: NA
V gene: TRBV20-1
CDR3 protein: CSARDTRLSDEQYF
CDR3 DNA: TGCAGTGCTAGAGATACGAGACTGAGCGACGAGCAGTACTTC

J gene: TRBJ1-5
D gene: NA
clone size: NA
V gene: TRBV2
CDR3 protein: CASRGPGIGVRPQHF
CDR3 DNA: TGTGCCAGCAGGGGACCAGGGATCGGTGTGCGGCCCCAGCATTTT

J gene: TRBJ2-1
D gene: NA
clone size: NA
V gene: TRBV12-3/TRBV12-4
CDR3 protein: CASSQGGEYNEQFF
CDR3 DNA: TGTGCCAGCAGTCAGGGCGGTGAATACAATGAGCAGTTCTTC

J gene: TRBJ2-3
D gene: NA
clone size: NA
V gene: TRBV10-3
CDR3 protein: CAISELGTDTQYF
CDR3 DNA: TGTGCCATCAGTGAGCTCGGCACAGATACGCAGTATTTT

J gene: TRBJ1-1
D gene: NA
clone size: once
V gene: TRBV27
CDR3 protein: CASSDRTLNTEAFF
CDR3 DNA: TGTGCCAGCAGTGACAGGACCCTGAACACTGAAGCTTTCTTT

J gene: TRBJ2-2
D gene: TRBD1
clone size: NA
V gene: TRBV12-3/TRBV12-4
CDR3 protein: CASGQGDSAGELFF
CDR3 DNA: TGTGCCAGCGGACAGGGTGATTCGGCCGGGGAGCTGTTTTTT